The 30 T cell receptor beta chains in this list originate from one sample, sequenced in a study of Tregs in tolerant kidney transplant recipients. Recipient PBMCs carried a CFSE label and met irradiated graft donor PBMCs for less than 7 days before FACS sorting. These receptors' antigens are unknown. The table came from immunoSEQ multiplex PCR; TCRdb's copy has only in-frame clones and leaves some out. The sample includes 3,000 or so clones. This specimen was CD8+ T cells from blood cultured with allogeneic cells, taken before the transplant. The receptors were sampled from a human patient who received a combined kidney and bone marrow transplant.

As to this clone: The DNA ends 3 residues before the CDR3 does, and the rest of the CDR3 is filled in from the germline J gene. The chain has TRBV11-2 and TRBJ2-7; weak D call: TRBD2 (6 bases). CDR1 is SGHAT and CDR2 is FQNNGV in the germline V gene. This CDR3 comprises 14 residues. V dropped 3 bases and J dropped 1 base, with 10 bases sitting between them. Incomplete CDR3 DNA: TGTGCCAGCAGCTTCGGCGGGGTGTCCTACGAG. Protein product: CASSFGGVSYE. The whole CDR3 region reads CASSFGGVSYEQYF.

This clone is deemed medium-sized by its frequency. The CDR3 end falls 3 residues outside the read, so it is completed with the germline J gene. The rearrangement links TRBV30 to TRBJ1-5, with a tentative D call TRBD1 (5 bases). Trimming took off 5 bases at V and 3 bases at J, with 17 bases between the two ends. This CDR3 comprises 15 residues. From germline, CDR1 is GTSNPN and CDR2 SVGIG (reference sequence). CDR3 DNA, as far as it was read: TGTGCCTGGGACACAGGTACCCTTTCCAATCAGCCC. Translating gives CAWDTGTLSNQP. The entire CDR3 reads CAWDTGTLSNQPQHF.

According to its frequency, this clone is medium-sized (0.01 to 0.1%). The read gets to within 3 residues of the CDR3 end, and the germline J gene fills in the rest. This chain uses TRBV4-1 with TRBJ1-5; 8 bases are a match to TRBD1. V shed 1 base and J 4 bases; nucleotides not matched to a gene: 3. Germline CDR1 and CDR2: MGHRA and YSYEKL. The CDR3 totals 15 residues. CDR3 region: CASSQVGTGNQPQHF. CDR3 DNA (partial): TGCGCCAGCAGCCAAGTGGGGACAGGAAATCAGCCC.

With respect to this clone: The CDR3 is cut off 3 residues early in the read; its end comes from the germline J gene. The chain employs TRBV29-1 and TRBJ2-1; 7 nucleotides align to TRBD1. The length of the CDR3 is 13 residues. Germline V CDR1 and CDR2: SQVTM, ANQGSEA. The junction had 6 bases not matched to a gene; V was cut back by 2 bases and J by 8 bases. The DNA read from the CDR3 is TGCAGCGTTGAAAGGGGACAGCTCGATGAG. Protein: CSVERGQLDE. The CDR3 in its entirety is CSVERGQLDEQFF.

Points on this clone: The CDR3 is cut off 3 residues early in the read; its end comes from the germline J gene. This chain connects TRBV6-1 to TRBJ1-5, with TRBD1 matching 8 bases. The trim removed 0 bases at V and 2 bases at J, leaving 0 bases unmatched. Per the germline V gene, CDR1 is MNHNS and CDR2 is SASEGT. The CDR3 extends over 15 amino acids. The CDR3 is CASSEATGGNQPQHF. Partial CDR3 DNA: TGTGCCAGCAGTGAAGCGACAGGGGGCAATCAGCCC.

Comment on this clone: The read ends 3 residues shy of where the CDR3 ends; the end is completed using the germline J gene. The V gene is TRBV7-6, the J gene TRBJ1-1, with D possibly TRBD1 on 5 matching bases. Trimming removed 5 bases from V and 0 bases from J, with 16 bases in between. The germline V gene encodes CDR1 SGHVS and CDR2 FNYEAQ. The CDR3 spans 16 residues. Partial CDR3 DNA: TGTGCCAGCAGCCCCAGCGGGGGTCCTTTGAACACTGAA. Translating gives CASSPSGGPLNTE. The entire CDR3 protein is CASSPSGGPLNTEAFF.

A word on this clone: With the read ending 3 residues before the CDR3 end, the germline J gene is used to fill in that end. This chain connects TRBV10-2 to TRBJ2-7; D gene uncertain. Trimming stripped 6 bases from V and 0 bases from J, with 9 bases between. Germline V gene lookup returns CDR1 WSHSY and CDR2 SAAADI. CDR3 length equals 13 residues. The CDR3 bases that were read are TGCGCCAGCAGAGGCCACAGCTCCTACGAG. As protein: CASRGHSSYE. The complete CDR3 protein is CASRGHSSYEQYF.

Frequency places this clone as medium-sized. The sequence runs out 3 residues before the end of the CDR3; the remainder is reconstructed from the germline J gene. The chain combines TRBV12-3 or TRBV12-4 with TRBJ2-3, with unresolved D. This CDR3 has 12 amino acids. With 11 bases removed from V and 0 bases from J, the gap between germline ends came to 9 bases. The sequenced part of the CDR3 DNA is TGTGCCGGCGGAATTAGCACAGATACG. Residues: CAGGISTDT. The whole CDR3 region reads CAGGISTDTQYF.

By frequency, this clone is large. The CDR3 end lies 3 residues beyond the end of the read and is filled in from the germline J gene. The chain combines TRBV18 with TRBJ2-2; 8 nucleotides agree with TRBD1. V lost 5 bases and J lost 3; bases outside the gene matches: 2. The germline CDR1 and CDR2 sequences are KGHSH and LQKENI. This CDR3 contains 14 residues. This CDR3 reads CASSGDRYTGELFF. Incomplete CDR3 DNA: TGTGCCAGCTCAGGGGACAGGTACACCGGGGAG.

This clone ranks as medium-sized in terms of frequency. The read terminates 3 residues ahead of where the CDR3 ends, so the germline J gene completes it. The rearrangement uses TRBV9 and TRBJ1-1; D perhaps matches TRBD1 (5 bases). The germline V gene has CDR1 SGDLS and CDR2 YYNGEE. V gave up 3 bases and J gave up 5 bases, with 14 bases separating them. This CDR3 is 14 amino acids long. The part of the CDR3 DNA that was read is TGTGCCAGCAGCGGGAGGGGCCCTTCTACTGAA. This sequence encodes CASSGRGPSTE. The entire CDR3 sequence reads CASSGRGPSTEAFF.

Note on this clone: The CDR3 extends 3 residues past the end of the read, so its final part is completed from the germline J gene. This chain uses TRBV13 with TRBJ2-1, with 15 bases matching TRBD2. The CDR3 consists of 15 residues. J gave up 7 bases and V 4 bases, and 2 bases lay outside the gene matches. Per the germline V gene, CDR1 is PRHDT and CDR2 is FYEKMQ (reference sequence). CDR3 amino acids: CASSSGTSGRNEQFF. The covered CDR3 bases are TGTGCCAGCAGCTCAGGGACTAGCGGGAGGAATGAG.

In the case of this clone: The DNA ends 3 residues before the CDR3 does, and the rest of the CDR3 is filled in from the germline J gene. V gene TRBV7-2 combines with J gene TRBJ2-7; 14 bases agree with TRBD2. The germline CDR1 and CDR2 sequences are SGHTA and FQGNSA. The CDR3 extends over 15 amino acids. J lost 5 bases, V lost 5 bases, and 5 bases had no gene match. The part of the CDR3 DNA that was read is TGTGCCAGCAGCATAGGGACTAGCGGGAGAGACGAG. Amino acids: CASSIGTSGRDE. In full, the CDR3 is CASSIGTSGRDEQYF. The full variable domain, completed using reference TRBV7-2 and TRBJ2-7, is GAGVSQSPSNKVTEKGKDVELRCDPISGHTALYWYRQSLGQGLEFLIYFQGNSAPDKSGLPSDRFSAERTGGSVSTLTIQRTQQEDSAVYLCASSIGTSGRDEQYFGPGTRLTVT.

Concerning this clone itself: The read is 3 residues too short to cover the CDR3 end, so that end is filled in from the germline J gene. The chain joins TRBV29-1 to TRBJ1-2; D is possibly TRBD1 (6 bases). The CDR3 consists of 14 residues. V lost 0 bases, J lost 1 base, and 9 bases lay in between. The germline V gene encodes CDR1 SQVTM and CDR2 ANQGSEA. The CDR3 bases that were read are TGCAGCGTTGAAGATCAACAGGGTAACTATGGC. Translation: CSVEDQQGNYG. The whole CDR3 sequence reads CSVEDQQGNYGYTF.

On this clone: The DNA ends 3 residues before the CDR3 does, and the rest of the CDR3 is filled in from the germline J gene. The V and J genes are TRBV5-4 and TRBJ2-7, with a tentative D call TRBD2 (6 bases). The CDR3 is 13 amino acids. Trimming took off 4 bases at V and 5 bases at J, with 13 bases between the two ends. Germline CDR1 reads SGHNT; CDR2 reads YYREEE (reference sequence). Incomplete CDR3 DNA: TGTGCCAGCAGCCCGTTCACGGGGGACGAG. Translation gives CASSPFTGDE. The full CDR3 sequence reads CASSPFTGDEQYF. Full variable domain (missing parts from reference TRBV5-4 and TRBJ2-7): ETGVTQSPTHLIKTRGQQVTLRCSSQSGHNTVSWYQQALGQGPQFIFQYYREEENGRGNFPPRFSGLQFPNYSSELNVNALELDDSALYLCASSPFTGDEQYFGPGTRLTVT.

Measured by frequency, this clone is medium-sized. CDR3 bases read: TGCGCCAGCAGTGAGTCGACCGACAGGGCAGATTACGAG. Translating it yields CASSESTDRADYE. The entire CDR3 reads CASSESTDRADYEQYF. The genes are TRBV10-1 and TRBJ2-7; 7 bases agree with TRBD1. The CDR3 end falls 3 residues outside the read, so it is completed with the germline J gene. The CDR3 runs to 16 residues. The germline gives CDR1 WNHNN, CDR2 SYGVQD (reference sequence). J gave up 4 bases and V 0 bases, and 9 bases lay outside the gene matches.

On this clone itself: Germline and junction disagree at one end, which may indicate a read error. The read stops 3 residues short of the end of the CDR3; the missing end is completed from the germline J gene. This chain uses TRBV20-1 with TRBJ2-7, with 10 bases fitting TRBD2. This CDR3 is built from 15 residues. Germline V gene lookup returns CDR1 DFQATT and CDR2 SNEGSKA (reference sequence). CDR3 DNA, as far as it was read: TGCAGTGCGACTCTAGCGGGAGTTGCCTCCCACGAG. Amino acid sequence: CSATLAGVASHE. The full CDR3 sequence reads CSATLAGVASHEQYF.

As concerns this clone: The read terminates 3 residues before the CDR3 end, so the remaining end is supplied by the germline J gene. This chain uses TRBV27 with TRBJ2-7, with D perhaps matching TRBD1 (7 bases). Between the trimmed V and J ends, which lost 0 bases and 2 bases, there was a span of 17 bases. The CDR3 length is 17 residues. Germline lookup yields CDR1 MNHEY and CDR2 SMNVEV (reference sequence). Partial CDR3 DNA: TGTGCCAGCAGTTTATCGGGGGGACAGCGACTCACCTACGAG. Protein: CASSLSGGQRLTYE. The entire CDR3 is CASSLSGGQRLTYEQYF.

As for this clone: Coverage ceases 3 residues before the CDR3 finishes, and the germline J gene fills in the end. The chain is built from TRBV6-1 and TRBJ1-1, with D possibly being TRBD1 (6 bases). This CDR3 spans 14 amino acids. Germline lookup yields CDR1 MNHNS and CDR2 SASEGT. The V end lost 3 bases, the J end lost 5 bases, and 13 bases lay between the germline ends. The CDR3 loop is CASSDWGRTTEAFF. The sequenced CDR3 bases are TGTGCCAGCAGTGATTGGGGGCGCACAACTGAA.

CDR3 amino acids: CASSPPGTTIYEQYF. Partial CDR3 DNA: TGTGCCAGCAGCCCCCCCGGGACTACAATCTACGAG. This chain uses TRBV7-9 with TRBJ2-7; 7 bases line up with TRBD2. The read falls 3 residues short of the CDR3 end, and the missing part is taken from the germline J gene. The CDR3 covers 15 residues. Germline V gives CDR1 SEHNR, CDR2 FQNEAQ (reference sequence). Germline trimming cut 5 bases from V and 3 bases from J; bases unmatched to any gene: 10.

Frequency places this clone as medium-sized. The read halts 3 residues ahead of the CDR3 end, with the missing end drawn from the germline J gene. The chain has TRBV5-1 and TRBJ2-7; 9 positions agree with TRBD1. The CDR3 runs 15 residues. Germline lookup yields CDR1 SGHRS and CDR2 YFSETQ. V lost 1 base to trimming and J lost 3 bases; unmatched junction nucleotides: 5. The sequenced part of the CDR3 DNA is TGCGCCAGCAGCTTGCAGACAGGGGGAGGCTACGAG. Translation: CASSLQTGGGYE. The CDR3 reads in full as CASSLQTGGGYEQYF.

Note on this clone: The missing CDR3 end, 3 residues past where the read stops, is filled in from the germline J gene. V and J are TRBV19 and TRBJ1-1, with 10 bases fitting TRBD1. CDR1 and CDR2 from the germline V gene are LNHDA and SQIVND (reference sequence). There are 12 residues in the CDR3. The sequenced part of the CDR3 DNA is TGTGCCAGTACCTCCGGGACAGGGGTG. Translation gives CASTSGTGV. The CDR3 in its entirety is CASTSGTGVAFF.

Remarks on this clone: Sequencing ends 3 residues short of the CDR3 end; the germline J gene provides the rest. This chain joins TRBV2 and TRBJ2-7, with D possibly being TRBD2 (6 bases). V gave up 3 bases and J gave up 0 bases, with 12 bases separating them. The CDR3 contains 15 residues. Germline CDR1 is SNHLY and CDR2 is FYNNEI. The CDR3 sequence: CASSELARSSYEQYF. Incomplete CDR3 DNA: TGTGCCAGCAGTGAGCTAGCGAGGAGCTCCTACGAG.

Comments on this clone: Sequencing ends 3 residues short of the CDR3 end; the germline J gene provides the rest. The V gene is TRBV19, the J gene TRBJ1-1; TRBD1 agrees at 9 bases. The germline V gene encodes CDR1 LNHDA and CDR2 SQIVND (reference sequence). The CDR3 has 13 residues. V trimming: 6 bases; J trimming: 5 bases; junction bases outside the gene matches: 4. CDR3 loop: CASSSQGATEAFF. The DNA read from the CDR3 is TGTGCCAGTAGCTCACAGGGGGCAACTGAA.

A remark on this clone: The read halts 3 residues ahead of the CDR3 end, with the missing end drawn from the germline J gene. The J gene is TRBJ2-7, the V gene TRBV15; 7 bases match TRBD1. Germline values: CDR1 LNHNV, CDR2 YYDKDF (reference sequence). This CDR3 has 14 residues. The V and J ends lost 3 bases and 6 bases, in that order; junction bases with no gene match: 8. CDR3 sequence: CATSRGRQGPEQYF. The part of the CDR3 DNA that was read is TGTGCCACCAGCAGGGGTCGACAGGGTCCCGAG.

This clone registers medium-sized by frequency. The CDR3 end is not reached by the read, which stops 3 residues before it; the germline J gene fills it in. This sequence joins TRBV7-9 and TRBJ1-1; 7 bases align to TRBD1. The V gene's germline CDR1 is SEHNR and CDR2 FQNEAQ (reference sequence). The CDR3 runs to 15 residues. V shed 5 bases and J 5 bases; nucleotides not matched to a gene: 11. Partial CDR3 DNA: TGTGCCAGCAGCCGCCAGGGACAGATACGAACTGAA. It encodes CASSRQGQIRTE. The complete CDR3 reads CASSRQGQIRTEAFF.

Comment on this clone: The read terminates 3 residues before the CDR3 end, so the remaining end is supplied by the germline J gene. The chain uses TRBV20-1 and TRBJ2-4; 7 bases match TRBD1. The V gene's germline CDR1 is DFQATT and CDR2 SNEGSKA (reference sequence). The CDR3 length is 17 residues. With 1 base clipped from V and 0 bases from J, the junction kept 9 bases outside the gene matches. CDR3 DNA, as far as it was read: TGCAGTGCTAGAGCCCAAGGGACAGAACTAGCCAAAAACATT. This codes for CSARAQGTELAKNI. The whole CDR3 region reads CSARAQGTELAKNIQYF.

Notes on this clone: The read halts 3 residues ahead of the CDR3 end, with the missing end drawn from the germline J gene. The rearrangement uses TRBV19 and TRBJ1-1; D is unresolved. The CDR3 runs to 12 residues. Trimming stripped 1 base from V and 7 bases from J, with 7 bases between. Germline-derived CDR1 and CDR2 are LNHDA and SQIVND (reference sequence). The CDR3 spells CASSIGQNEAFF. Incomplete CDR3 DNA: TGTGCCAGTAGTATAGGGCAGAATGAA.

Worth noting for this clone: The missing CDR3 end, 3 residues past where the read stops, is filled in from the germline J gene. This chain links TRBV2 with TRBJ2-3, with TRBD2 as a possible D gene (6 bases). Germline assignment: CDR1 SNHLY and CDR2 FYNNEI. The CDR3 consists of 17 residues. V was pared by 0 bases and J by 4 bases, with 17 bases between. The CDR3 bases that were read are TGTGCCAGCAGTGAAGCGGCGGCGGGGCCGGCCCCAGATACG. Protein sequence: CASSEAAAGPAPDT. The whole CDR3 is CASSEAAAGPAPDTQYF. The full variable domain, completed using reference TRBV2 and TRBJ2-3, is EPEVTQTPSHQVTQMGQEVILRCVPISNHLYFYWYRQILGQKVEFLVSFYNNEISEKSEIFDDQFSVERPDGSNFTLKIRSTKLEDSAMYFCASSEAAAGPAPDTQYFGPGTRLTVL.

As to this clone: Coverage ceases 3 residues before the CDR3 finishes, and the germline J gene fills in the end. This chain uses TRBV27 with TRBJ2-7, with 9 positions matching TRBD1. The junction had 6 bases not matched to a gene; V was cut back by 6 bases and J by 3 bases. The CDR3 loop spans 14 amino acids. Looked up from germline, CDR1 is MNHEY and CDR2 is SMNVEV (reference sequence). The CDR3 loop is CASSSSTGGYEQYF. Incomplete CDR3 DNA: TGTGCCAGCAGCTCCTCGACAGGGGGCTACGAG.

This clone registers medium-sized by frequency. Coverage ceases 3 residues before the CDR3 finishes, and the germline J gene fills in the end. The chain joins TRBV11-2 to TRBJ1-1; D gene uncertain. The CDR3 has 12 amino acids. Germline V gene sequence: CDR1 SGHAT, CDR2 FQNNGV. The CDR3 DNA, read in part, is TGTGCCAGCAGCTTAGATTTACCAGCG. It is translated as CASSLDLPA. The whole CDR3 is CASSLDLPAAFF.